The rows below give T cell receptor beta chains drawn from one sample of a study of blood T cell repertoires in COVID-19. Measured with immunoSEQ multiplex PCR; TCRdb has only the in-frame clones, and not every one. The sample shows around 100,000 clones, around 87% of them seen only once. Sequences were obtained from peripheral blood. The receptors shown here come from a man over 45 with acute or convalescent COVID-19. The CDR3 runs from the conserved cysteine through the conserved F or W. The order of the fields is D gene, J gene, clone size, V gene, CDR3 protein, CDR3 DNA. The D gene is left open where the match is weak. Clone sizes are given selectively: once, few, many, or a class where the clone is expanded.

D: TRBD2
J: TRBJ2-1
size: NA
V: TRBV11-2
CDR3: CASSLGASGRRNEQFF
DNA: TGTGCCAGCAGCTTAGGGGCTAGCGGGAGACGGAATGAGCAGTTCTTC

D: TRBD1
J: TRBJ1-2
size: NA
V: TRBV19
CDR3: CASSARDRVDGYTF
DNA: TGTGCCAGTAGTGCCCGAGACAGGGTTGATGGCTACACCTTC

D: NA
J: TRBJ2-2
size: few
V: TRBV6-4
CDR3: CASSPQGTGELFF
DNA: TGTGCCAGCAGTCCGCAGGGAACCGGGGAGCTGTTTTTT

D: NA
J: TRBJ2-1
size: NA
V: TRBV6-6
CDR3: CASRGIEGASYNEQFF
DNA: TGTGCCAGCCGTGGGATTGAGGGCGCGTCCTACAATGAGCAGTTCTTC

D: TRBD1
J: TRBJ2-3
size: NA
V: TRBV28
CDR3: CASGLPRDRAFQGPTDTQYF
DNA: TGTGCCAGCGGATTACCCCGGGACAGGGCCTTTCAGGGGCCCACAGATACGCAGTATTTT

D: TRBD1
J: TRBJ1-3
size: once
V: TRBV4-1
CDR3: CASSQEGGTGRVGNTIYF
DNA: TGCGCCAGCAGCCAAGAAGGGGGGACAGGGAGGGTCGGAAACACCATATATTTT

D: NA
J: TRBJ1-6
size: NA
V: TRBV18
CDR3: CASSPNEGSYNSPLHF
DNA: TGTGCCAGCTCACCAAATGAGGGCTCCTATAATTCACCCCTCCACTTT

D: TRBD2
J: TRBJ2-3
size: NA
V: TRBV7-9
CDR3: CASSSLAGVTDTQYF
DNA: TGTGCCAGCAGCTCCCTAGCGGGAGTCACAGATACGCAGTATTTT

D: NA
J: TRBJ1-5
size: few
V: TRBV27
CDR3: CASSNRGNQPQHF
DNA: TGTGCCAGCAGTAACAGGGGCAATCAGCCCCAGCATTTT

D: NA
J: TRBJ2-7
size: NA
V: TRBV12-3/TRBV12-4
CDR3: CASRGGRYEQYF
DNA: TGTGCCAGCAGGGGGGGGCGCTACGAGCAGTACTTC

D: NA
J: TRBJ1-2
size: NA
V: TRBV30
CDR3: CACPAGLVTYGYTF
DNA: TGTGCCTGTCCTGCTGGGCTGGTAACCTATGGCTACACCTTC

D: TRBD1
J: TRBJ2-7
size: NA
V: TRBV24-1
CDR3: CATSDHRGLSYEQYF
DNA: TGTGCCACCAGTGATCACAGGGGGCTGTCCTACGAGCAGTACTTC

D: NA
J: TRBJ2-7
size: NA
V: TRBV3-1/TRBV3-2
CDR3: CASGLFKGGEQYF
DNA: TGTGCCAGCGGCCTTTTCAAGGGAGGCGAGCAGTACTTC

D: NA
J: TRBJ1-5
size: few
V: TRBV3-1/TRBV3-2
CDR3: CASSQDLRFNQPQHF
DNA: TGTGCCAGCAGCCAAGATCTCAGATTCAATCAGCCCCAGCATTTT

D: TRBD1
J: TRBJ1-2
size: NA
V: TRBV28
CDR3: CAGQASNYGYTF
DNA: TGTGCGGGACAGGCTTCTAACTATGGCTACACCTTC

D: TRBD2
J: TRBJ2-7
size: NA
V: TRBV9
CDR3: CASSRGGAPYEQYF
DNA: TGTGCCAGCAGCCGGGGGGGCGCACCCTACGAGCAGTACTTC

D: NA
J: TRBJ2-1
size: NA
V: TRBV11-2
CDR3: CASSSQPRNEQFF
DNA: TGTGCCAGCAGCTCCCAACCCCGGAATGAGCAGTTCTTC

D: NA
J: TRBJ2-5
size: NA
V: TRBV5-1
CDR3: CASSLAGTLGETQYF
DNA: TGCGCCAGCAGCTTGGCCGGGACTCTCGGCGAGACCCAGTACTTC

D: NA
J: TRBJ2-7
size: NA
V: TRBV5-1
CDR3: CASSQTDHSSYEQYF
DNA: TGCGCCAGCAGCCAGACAGATCATAGCTCCTACGAGCAGTACTTC

D: TRBD2
J: TRBJ2-2
size: NA
V: TRBV7-6
CDR3: CASSGLGTSGRGTGELFF
DNA: TGTGCCAGCAGCGGCTTAGGGACTAGCGGGAGGGGCACCGGGGAGCTGTTTTTT

D: TRBD1
J: TRBJ2-7
size: NA
V: TRBV2
CDR3: CASSRQGPPYEQYF
DNA: TGTGCCAGCAGCCGACAGGGGCCCCCCTACGAGCAGTACTTC

D: NA
J: TRBJ2-1
size: NA
V: TRBV29-1
CDR3: CSVRVVLARNEQFF
DNA: TGCAGCGTCCGTGTGGTACTAGCCCGGAATGAGCAGTTCTTC

D: NA
J: TRBJ1-5
size: many
V: TRBV4-2
CDR3: CASSQDGGKPQHF
DNA: TGTGCCAGCAGCCAAGATGGAGGGAAGCCCCAGCATTTT

D: TRBD2
J: TRBJ2-2
size: NA
V: TRBV3-1/TRBV3-2
CDR3: CASSQEGLTNTGELFF
DNA: TGTGCCAGCAGCCAAGAGGGACTAACGAACACCGGGGAGCTGTTTTTT

D: TRBD2
J: TRBJ2-7
size: once
V: TRBV4-1
CDR3: CASSQGVISHGREQYF
DNA: TGCGCCAGCAGCCAAGGAGTGATTTCCCACGGGAGGGAGCAGTACTTC

D: NA
J: TRBJ1-1
size: NA
V: TRBV14
CDR3: CASSQGGAMNTEAFF
DNA: TGTGCCAGCAGCCAAGGAGGCGCCATGAACACTGAAGCTTTCTTT

D: NA
J: TRBJ1-1
size: NA
V: TRBV18
CDR3: CASSPFRDTEAFF
DNA: TGTGCCAGCTCACCGTTCCGGGACACCGAGGCTTTCTTT

D: TRBD1
J: TRBJ1-2
size: few
V: TRBV28
CDR3: CASSFTGQGPDYGYTF
DNA: TGTGCCAGCAGTTTCACGGGACAGGGCCCAGACTATGGCTACACCTTC

D: TRBD1
J: TRBJ1-6
size: few
V: TRBV20-1
CDR3: CSASHPRQGGSPLHF
DNA: TGCAGTGCTAGTCACCCACGACAGGGCGGTTCACCCCTCCACTTT

D: TRBD2
J: TRBJ2-2
size: NA
V: TRBV9
CDR3: CASSVVSAGVTGELFF
DNA: TGTGCCAGCAGCGTAGTATCAGCGGGAGTTACCGGGGAGCTGTTTTTT

D: NA
J: TRBJ1-6
size: NA
V: TRBV3-1/TRBV3-2
CDR3: CASSPGIYNSPLHF
DNA: TGTGCCAGCAGCCCAGGGATCTACAATTCACCCCTCCACTTT

D: TRBD2
J: TRBJ2-1
size: NA
V: TRBV5-6
CDR3: CASSTGGPGSYDNEQFF
DNA: TGTGCCAGCAGCACGGGAGGGCCTGGCTCCTACGACAATGAGCAGTTCTTC

D: TRBD1
J: TRBJ2-5
size: NA
V: TRBV6-5
CDR3: CASRRTGGAETQYF
DNA: TGTGCCAGCAGGAGGACAGGGGGCGCGGAGACCCAGTACTTC

D: NA
J: TRBJ2-7
size: NA
V: TRBV29-1
CDR3: CSILETGPSYERYF
DNA: TGCAGCATCCTAGAGACAGGCCCTTCCTACGAGCGGTACTTC

D: NA
J: TRBJ2-1
size: NA
V: TRBV6-4
CDR3: CASSDVGRSYNEQFF
DNA: TGTGCCAGCAGTGATGTCGGGAGATCATACAATGAGCAGTTCTTC

D: TRBD2
J: TRBJ2-5
size: once
V: TRBV24-1
CDR3: CATSTSGTAVTQYF
DNA: TGTGCCACCTCGACTAGCGGAACAGCCGTGACCCAGTACTTC

D: TRBD2
J: TRBJ2-4
size: once
V: TRBV29-1
CDR3: CSVEDRDYRNIQYF
DNA: TGCAGCGTTGAAGATCGGGACTATAGAAACATTCAGTACTTC

D: TRBD2
J: TRBJ2-7
size: NA
V: TRBV9
CDR3: CASSVASSGGSYEQYF
DNA: TGTGCCAGCAGCGTAGCAAGCAGCGGGGGCTCCTACGAGCAGTACTTC

D: NA
J: TRBJ2-3
size: NA
V: TRBV7-2
CDR3: CASSLQDTQYF
DNA: TGTGCCAGCAGCTTACAAGATACGCAGTATTTT

D: TRBD2
J: TRBJ2-7
size: few
V: TRBV6-5
CDR3: CASSFRDGRTYEQYF
DNA: TGTGCCAGCAGTTTCAGGGACGGGAGGACCTACGAGCAGTACTTC

D: TRBD2
J: TRBJ2-3
size: NA
V: TRBV11-2
CDR3: CASSTRLAISTDTQYF
DNA: TGTGCCAGCAGCACCCGACTAGCGATTAGCACAGATACGCAGTATTTT

D: TRBD1
J: TRBJ2-3
size: NA
V: TRBV5-4
CDR3: CASSLGGTGVDTQYF
DNA: TGTGCCAGCAGCTTGGGTGGGACAGGGGTGGATACGCAGTATTTT

D: NA
J: TRBJ2-2
size: few
V: TRBV11-2
CDR3: CAITQTGNTGELFF
DNA: TGTGCCATCACACAAACAGGGAACACCGGGGAGCTGTTTTTT

D: TRBD1
J: TRBJ2-5
size: once
V: TRBV6-6
CDR3: CASSSTGTGLVETQYF
DNA: TGTGCCAGCAGTTCGACGGGGACAGGGTTAGTCGAGACCCAGTACTTC

D: NA
J: TRBJ2-1
size: NA
V: TRBV3-1/TRBV3-2
CDR3: CATSDWFSEQFF
DNA: TGTGCCACGTCGGACTGGTTTAGTGAGCAGTTCTTC

D: TRBD2
J: TRBJ2-1
size: NA
V: TRBV5-1
CDR3: CASSSLAGGPNEQFF
DNA: TGCGCCAGCAGCTCCCTAGCGGGAGGGCCAAATGAGCAGTTCTTC

D: NA
J: TRBJ1-4
size: NA
V: TRBV7-9
CDR3: CASSFSGTTNEKLFF
DNA: TGTGCCAGCAGCTTCTCGGGAACAACTAATGAAAAACTGTTTTTT

D: NA
J: TRBJ2-3
size: NA
V: TRBV5-8
CDR3: CASSKQGQDTQYF
DNA: TGTGCCAGCAGTAAACAGGGTCAAGATACGCAGTATTTT

D: TRBD1
J: TRBJ2-2
size: NA
V: TRBV24-1
CDR3: CATSDRGTGNTGELFF
DNA: TGTGCCACCAGTGACCGCGGGACAGGGAACACCGGGGAGCTGTTTTTT

D: TRBD2
J: TRBJ2-3
size: NA
V: TRBV19
CDR3: CASSMGGVADTQYF
DNA: TGTGCCAGTAGTATGGGAGGGGTCGCAGATACGCAGTATTTT